What follows describes a single TCR beta chain. The antigen remains unidentified. Expressed TCRB transcripts were sequenced because the isolated RNA had all been reverse transcribed beforehand. Here immunoSEQ multiplex PCR was the method, and the copy in TCRdb shows in-frame clones only, minus some. The sample carries roughly 300,000 clones, around an eighth recorded once. This specimen belongs to a study of beta chain features in type 1 diabetes. Findings of the study overall: Researchers report that Type 1 diabetes patients had moderately but significantly shorter TCRB CDR3s across all four CD4+ subsets.

Germline V gives CDR1 SGHRS, CDR2 YFSETQ. Trimming shortened V by 0 bases and J by 6 bases, and 14 bases separated the two germline ends. This CDR3 has 15 amino acids. The single heparinised draw taken from each donor contained roughly 100 mL of blood on average. This sequence originates from a man aged 25-45 years with type 1 diabetes. The V gene is TRBV5-1, the J gene TRBJ2-3, with D tentatively TRBD2 (6 bases). Sequencing was done on a sample of naive CD4+ T cells from blood. The CDR3 nucleotides are TGCGCCAGCAGCTTGGCCGGGACTTTTCGGGATACGCAGTATTTT. Amino acid sequence: CASSLAGTFRDTQYF. The whole variable domain, remainder taken from reference TRBV5-1 and TRBJ2-3, is KAGVTQTPRYLIKTRGQQVTLSCSPISGHRSVSWYQQTPGQGLQFLFEYFSETQRNKGNFPGRFSGRQFSNSRSEMNVSTLELGDSALYLCASSLAGTFRDTQYFGPGTRLTVL.